Listed below are T cell receptor beta chains from one sample, sequenced in a study of blood T cells in healthy people across ages. TCRdb reanalysed the 5' RACE reads using MiXCR and keeps one entry per CDR3 protein. The table shows about 2 million distinct CDR3 sequences, with around 50% occurring only once. Source material: blood. All receptors derive from a woman between 35 and 50 years old in good health. Each CDR3 is given with its conserved first and last residue. Each record gives: clone size, J gene, D gene, V gene, CDR3 DNA, CDR3 protein. The D gene is left open where the match is weak. Expanded clones are given a class, and other clones once, few, many or no size at all.

.,TRBJ2-5,.,TRBV20-1,TGCAGTGCTAAAACAGGATGGCAAGGGACCCAGTACTTC,CSAKTGWQGTQYF
once,TRBJ2-3,TRBD2,TRBV12-3/TRBV12-4,TGTGCCAGCAGTCTAGCGGGGGGGGGCACAGATACGGAGTATTTT,CASSLAGGGTDTEYF
.,TRBJ2-1,TRBD2,TRBV4-3,TGCGCCAGCAGCCAAGATGGAGTAGCGGGACACAATGAGCAGTTCTTC,CASSQDGVAGHNEQFF
.,TRBJ2-3,.,TRBV5-6,TGTGCCAGCAGCTTTATCTCTAGCGGCACAGATACGCAGTATTTT,CASSFISSGTDTQYF
.,TRBJ1-4,TRBD1,TRBV14,TGTGCCAGCAGCCTCTACCGGGACAGTAATGAAAAACTGTTTTTT,CASSLYRDSNEKLFF
.,TRBJ2-4,.,TRBV6-1,TGTGCCTCATACTCCCACGGTCAAAACATTCAGTACTTC,CASYSHGQNIQYF
once,TRBJ2-5,TRBD2,TRBV12-3/TRBV12-4,TGTGCCAGCAGTGACCCCGGGACTATGATGGAGACCCAGTACTTC,CASSDPGTMMETQYF
few,TRBJ2-3,.,TRBV7-2,TGTGCCGCACGGATAGGCACAGATACGCAGTATTTT,CAARIGTDTQYF
few,TRBJ2-7,.,TRBV5-1,TGCGCCAGCAGCTTATCCGGGACACAAGTTAGCGAGCAGTACTTC,CASSLSGTQVSEQYF
.,TRBJ2-1,TRBD2,TRBV20-1,TGCAGTGCTAGACAACCGGGACGAGCGGGGGGCTCCTACAATGAGCAGTTCTTC,CSARQPGRAGGSYNEQFF
.,TRBJ2-3,TRBD2,TRBV20-1,TGCAGTGCTAAACGAGGGACTAGCGGGGGACCAGATACGCAGTATTTT,CSAKRGTSGGPDTQYF
.,TRBJ2-3,TRBD2,TRBV2,TGTGCCAGCAGTGTGGCAGCGGGGGGGCCCGATACGCAGTATTTT,CASSVAAGGPDTQYF
.,TRBJ2-3,.,TRBV5-4,TGTAGCAGCAGCTTGGCCAGGGTGGCAGATACGCAGTATTTT,CSSSLARVADTQYF
.,TRBJ2-5,.,TRBV5-1,TGCGCCAGCAGCTTGAGCGGAGAGCTAGAAGAGACCCAGTACTTC,CASSLSGELEETQYF
.,TRBJ2-1,.,TRBV12-3/TRBV12-4,TGTGCCAGCAGGCCTAGACCTCGGGTGAGTTACCCGAATGAGCAGTTCTTC,CASRPRPRVSYPNEQFF
.,TRBJ2-3,.,TRBV9,TGTGCCAGCAGCGGACGGACGACCGTTGTGACAGATACGCAGTATTTT,CASSGRTTVVTDTQYF
.,TRBJ1-6,.,TRBV10-3,TGTACCATCAGTGAGTCCATGAATTCACCCCTCCACTTT,CTISESMNSPLHF
.,TRBJ2-3,.,TRBV3-1,TGTGCCAGCAGCCATTATGGTGGGGGGCTTAAAGATACGCAGTATTTT,CASSHYGGGLKDTQYF
many,TRBJ2-3,.,TRBV7-2,TGTGCCAGCAGCAAGGAGGGCCAGGGCACAGATACGCAGTATTTT,CASSKEGQGTDTQYF
.,TRBJ2-1,TRBD1,TRBV6-5,TGTGCCAGCGGGGAGGACAGGGGGTACTACAATGAGCAGTTCTTC,CASGEDRGYYNEQFF
.,TRBJ2-3,.,TRBV10-1,TGCGCCAGCAGTGAGTCCACAGCTACTAGCACAGATACGCAGTATTTT,CASSESTATSTDTQYF
.,TRBJ1-1,TRBD1,TRBV28,TGTGCCAGCAGCAGGGACAGATGGAACACTGAAGCTTTCTTT,CASSRDRWNTEAFF
.,TRBJ2-5,.,TRBV28,TGTGCCAGCAATCTTGCGCCTTCCGAGACCCAGTACTTC,CASNLAPSETQYF
few,TRBJ2-3,.,TRBV2,TGTGCCAGCAGTACCCAGAGCGCGCAGTATTTT,CASSTQSAQYF
.,TRBJ2-1,.,TRBV28,TGTGCCAGCGGTGGAGGGGGCAATCGTGAGCAGTTCTTC,CASGGGGNREQFF
.,TRBJ2-1,TRBD1,TRBV7-9,TGTGCCAGCAGCCAAAAACAGGGGGCCAGCTCCTACAATGAGCAGTTCTTC,CASSQKQGASSYNEQFF
.,TRBJ1-2,.,TRBV11-2,TGTGCCAGCAGCCCGGACGCTTACTATGGCTACACCTTC,CASSPDAYYGYTF
.,TRBJ2-1,.,TRBV7-9,TGTGCCAGCGCCCATAGGGCACAGGTTGAGCAGTTCTTC,CASAHRAQVEQFF
.,TRBJ2-1,.,TRBV7-2,TGTGCCAGCAGCTTCTTAGCAGGGCAGCGCAATGAGCAGTTCTTC,CASSFLAGQRNEQFF